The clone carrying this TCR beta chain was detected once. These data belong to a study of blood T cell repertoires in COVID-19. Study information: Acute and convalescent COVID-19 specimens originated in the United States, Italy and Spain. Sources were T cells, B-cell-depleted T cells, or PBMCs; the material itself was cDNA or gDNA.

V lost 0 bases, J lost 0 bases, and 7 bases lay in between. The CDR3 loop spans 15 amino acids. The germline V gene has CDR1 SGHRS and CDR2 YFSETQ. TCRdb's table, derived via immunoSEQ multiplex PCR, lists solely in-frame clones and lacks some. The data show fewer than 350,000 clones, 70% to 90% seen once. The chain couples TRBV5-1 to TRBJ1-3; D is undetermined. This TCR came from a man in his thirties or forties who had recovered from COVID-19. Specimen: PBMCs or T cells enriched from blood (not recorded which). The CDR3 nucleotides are TGCGCCAGCAGCTTGGAGGCGGTCTCTGGAAACACCATATATTTT. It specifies CASSLEAVSGNTIYF.